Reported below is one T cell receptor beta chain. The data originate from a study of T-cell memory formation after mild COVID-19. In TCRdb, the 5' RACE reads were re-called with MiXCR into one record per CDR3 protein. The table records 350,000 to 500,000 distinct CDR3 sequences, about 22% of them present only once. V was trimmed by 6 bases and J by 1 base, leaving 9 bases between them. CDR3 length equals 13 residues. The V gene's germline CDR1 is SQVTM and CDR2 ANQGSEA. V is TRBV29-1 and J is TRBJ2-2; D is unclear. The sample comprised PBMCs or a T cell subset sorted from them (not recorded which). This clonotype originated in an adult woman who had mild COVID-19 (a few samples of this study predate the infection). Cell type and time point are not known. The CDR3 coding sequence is TGCAGCGTAAGGCTATTGAACACCGGGGAGCTGTTTTTT. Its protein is CSVRLLNTGELFF.